This section outlines one T cell receptor (beta chain) sequence together with its context. This entry is derived from a study of T cell changes during pregnancy in multiple sclerosis. CDR1 is SEHNR and CDR2 is FQNEAQ in the germline V gene (reference sequence). This CDR3 spans 14 amino acids. V lost 4 bases to trimming and J lost 3 bases, with 9 bases between them. Clones were read by immunoSEQ multiplex PCR, and TCRdb kept only the in-frame ones, dropping some. The profile shows 84,000 or so clones, approximately 94% of them singletons. The TCR originated in a female donor with multiple sclerosis, enrolled in a pregnancy study. The sequenced sample was peripheral blood, obtained in the third trimester of pregnancy. The rearrangement uses TRBV7-9 and TRBJ2-2; maybe TRBD2 (6 bases). CDR3 sequence: CASSSGTHTGELFF. The CDR3 nucleotides read TGTGCCAGCAGCTCCGGGACTCACACCGGGGAGCTGTTTTTT.